These T cell receptor beta chains were read from a single sample in a study of molecular identifiers for immune sequencing clone quantification. TCRdb itself ran the PCR reads through MiXCR, one entry per CDR3 protein. The data show about 640,000 distinct CDR3 sequences, with around 20% seen just once and 0.85% held by the top ten. The sample was naive CD8+ T cells from blood, with Jurkat cell RNA spiked in. All receptors come from a human donor in good health. Some libraries in this study had Jurkat cell RNA spiked in. Each CDR3 is given with its conserved first and last residue. The D gene is left open where the match is weak. Expanded clones are given a class, and other clones once, few, many or no size at all.

d_gene	v_gene	j_gene	abundance	CDR3nt	CDR3aa
-	TRBV7-9	TRBJ2-2	-	TGTGCCAGCAGCTTATCAGGGTACGCCGGGGAGCTGTTTTTT	CASSLSGYAGELFF
TRBD1	TRBV24-1	TRBJ2-1	few	TGTGCCACCAGTGATTTCCGCCGGGACAGCCATGGGAATGAGCAGTTCTTC	CATSDFRRDSHGNEQFF
-	TRBV28	TRBJ2-5	many	TGTGCCAGCAGTTTTGACAGGCTCCAAGAGACCCAGTACTTC	CASSFDRLQETQYF
-	TRBV30	TRBJ1-5	few	TGTGCCTGGAGTTCCACCCAGCGGAATAGCAATCAGCCCCAGCATTTT	CAWSSTQRNSNQPQHF
TRBD1	TRBV19	TRBJ2-2	many	TGTGCCAGTATGGCAGGGGGCTGGTCCGGGGAGCTGTTTTTT	CASMAGGWSGELFF
TRBD1	TRBV2	TRBJ2-7	-	TGTGCCAGCAGTTTCCCGGGGACAGGGGTGTCGTACGAGCAGTACTTC	CASSFPGTGVSYEQYF
TRBD2	TRBV7-9	TRBJ2-5	many	TGTGCCAGCAGCAGGGGACTAGCGGGAGTCGGAGAGACCCAGTACTTC	CASSRGLAGVGETQYF
-	TRBV16	TRBJ1-1	-	TGTGCCAGCAGCCAATCGGGGTTCGTTGGGGGCTCGGGCACTGAAGCTTTCTTT	CASSQSGFVGGSGTEAFF
TRBD2	TRBV10-3	TRBJ2-7	few	TGTGCCATCAGATCGAGTAGCGGGAGGGCCGTTTCTGGCGAGCAGTACTTC	CAIRSSSGRAVSGEQYF
-	TRBV3-2	TRBJ2-7	-	TGTGCCAGCAGCCAAGATCCCAACAAGGACAGGATACCCTACGGGCAGTACTTC	CASSQDPNKDRIPYGQYF
-	TRBV6-6	TRBJ2-7	many	TGTGCCAGCAGTTACTCACAGGGCGGGAGCTACGAGCAGTACTTC	CASSYSQGGSYEQYF
TRBD2	TRBV12-3/TRBV12-4	TRBJ2-7	many	TGTGCCAGCAGTACGGTAGGCGGGGGTCACGAGCAGTACTTC	CASSTVGGGHEQYF
-	TRBV28	TRBJ1-4	many	TGTGCCAGCAGTCCCCCCCAATCCCTCGGGGAAAAACTGTTTTTT	CASSPPQSLGEKLFF
-	TRBV12-3/TRBV12-4	TRBJ2-1	many	TGTGCCAGCAGTCCGGACATGAGTTCCTACAATGAGCAGTTCTTC	CASSPDMSSYNEQFF
TRBD1	TRBV9	TRBJ2-2	few	TGTGCCAGCAGCTACCGGGACAGGGAGGTTGCCGGGGAGCTGTTTTTT	CASSYRDREVAGELFF
TRBD1	TRBV20-1	TRBJ2-3	many	TGCAGTGCTAACCGACCGGGACAGGGGGCTCTGAATACGCAGTATTTT	CSANRPGQGALNTQYF
-	TRBV6-1	TRBJ2-3	many	TGTGCCAGCAGTGAATCACGGGGAGCATTGGCAGATACGCAGTATTTT	CASSESRGALADTQYF